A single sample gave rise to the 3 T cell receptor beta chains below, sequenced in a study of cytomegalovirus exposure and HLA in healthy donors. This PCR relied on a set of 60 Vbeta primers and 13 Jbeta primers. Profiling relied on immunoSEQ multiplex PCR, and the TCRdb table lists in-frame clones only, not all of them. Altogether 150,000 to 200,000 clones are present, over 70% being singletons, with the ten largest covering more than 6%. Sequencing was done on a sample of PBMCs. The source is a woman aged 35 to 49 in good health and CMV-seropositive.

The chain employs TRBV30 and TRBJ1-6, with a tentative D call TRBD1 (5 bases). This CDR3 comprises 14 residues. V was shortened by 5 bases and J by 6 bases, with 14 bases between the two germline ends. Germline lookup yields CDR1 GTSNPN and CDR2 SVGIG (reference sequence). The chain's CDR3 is CAWGRTWPNSPLHF. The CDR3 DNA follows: TGTGCCTGGGGTAGGACATGGCCTAATTCACCCCTCCACTTT.

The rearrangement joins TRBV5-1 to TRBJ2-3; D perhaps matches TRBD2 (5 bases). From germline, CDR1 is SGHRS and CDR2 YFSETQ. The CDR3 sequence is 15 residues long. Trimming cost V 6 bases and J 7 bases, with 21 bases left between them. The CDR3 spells CASKPSTTTSYTQYF. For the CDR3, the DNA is TGCGCCAGCAAGCCGTCGACTACCACGTCTTATACGCAGTATTTT.

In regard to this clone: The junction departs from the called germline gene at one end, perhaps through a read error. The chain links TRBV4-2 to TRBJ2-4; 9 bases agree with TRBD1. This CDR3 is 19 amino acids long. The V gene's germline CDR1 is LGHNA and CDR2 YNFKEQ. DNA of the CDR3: TGTGCCAGCAGCCAAGATCCCTCGGACAGGGGAAAGACCAAAAACAGTCAGTACTTC. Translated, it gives CASSQDPSDRGKTKNSQYF.